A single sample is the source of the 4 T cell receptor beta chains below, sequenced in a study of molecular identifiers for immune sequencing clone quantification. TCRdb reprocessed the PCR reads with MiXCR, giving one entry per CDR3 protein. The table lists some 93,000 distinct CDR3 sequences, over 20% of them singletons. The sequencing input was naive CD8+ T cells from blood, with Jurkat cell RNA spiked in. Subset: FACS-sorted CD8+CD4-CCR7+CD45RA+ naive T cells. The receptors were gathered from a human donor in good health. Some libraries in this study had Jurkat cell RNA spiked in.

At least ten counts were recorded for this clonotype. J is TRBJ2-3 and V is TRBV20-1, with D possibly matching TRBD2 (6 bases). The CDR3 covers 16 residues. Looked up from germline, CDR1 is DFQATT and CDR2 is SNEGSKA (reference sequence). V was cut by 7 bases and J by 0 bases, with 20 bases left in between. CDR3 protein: CSVFSGDFSSTDTQYF. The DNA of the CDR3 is TGCAGTGTTTTTAGCGGAGACTTCTCTAGCACAGATACGCAGTATTTT.

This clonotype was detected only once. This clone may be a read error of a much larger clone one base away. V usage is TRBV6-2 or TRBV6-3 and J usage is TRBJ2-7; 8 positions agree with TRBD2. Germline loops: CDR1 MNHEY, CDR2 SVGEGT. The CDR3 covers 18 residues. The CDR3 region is CAGRLTSGKYSNSYEQYF. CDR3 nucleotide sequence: TGTGCCGGCAGGCTCACTAGCGGCAAGTACTCAAACTCCTACGAGCAGTACTTC.

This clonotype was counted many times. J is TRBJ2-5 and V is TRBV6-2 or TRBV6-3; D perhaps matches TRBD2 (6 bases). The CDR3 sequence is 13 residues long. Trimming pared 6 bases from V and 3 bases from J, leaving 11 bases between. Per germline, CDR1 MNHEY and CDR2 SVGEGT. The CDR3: CASSIRLEETQYF. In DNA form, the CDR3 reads TGTGCCAGCAGCATTAGACTAGAAGAGACCCAGTACTTC.

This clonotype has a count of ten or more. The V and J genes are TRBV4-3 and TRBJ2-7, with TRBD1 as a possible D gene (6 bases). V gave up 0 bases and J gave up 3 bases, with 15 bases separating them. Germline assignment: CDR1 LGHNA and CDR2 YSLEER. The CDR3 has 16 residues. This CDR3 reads CASSQEEGGADYEQYF. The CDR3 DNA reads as TGCGCCAGCAGCCAAGAGGAAGGGGGAGCCGACTACGAGCAGTACTTC.